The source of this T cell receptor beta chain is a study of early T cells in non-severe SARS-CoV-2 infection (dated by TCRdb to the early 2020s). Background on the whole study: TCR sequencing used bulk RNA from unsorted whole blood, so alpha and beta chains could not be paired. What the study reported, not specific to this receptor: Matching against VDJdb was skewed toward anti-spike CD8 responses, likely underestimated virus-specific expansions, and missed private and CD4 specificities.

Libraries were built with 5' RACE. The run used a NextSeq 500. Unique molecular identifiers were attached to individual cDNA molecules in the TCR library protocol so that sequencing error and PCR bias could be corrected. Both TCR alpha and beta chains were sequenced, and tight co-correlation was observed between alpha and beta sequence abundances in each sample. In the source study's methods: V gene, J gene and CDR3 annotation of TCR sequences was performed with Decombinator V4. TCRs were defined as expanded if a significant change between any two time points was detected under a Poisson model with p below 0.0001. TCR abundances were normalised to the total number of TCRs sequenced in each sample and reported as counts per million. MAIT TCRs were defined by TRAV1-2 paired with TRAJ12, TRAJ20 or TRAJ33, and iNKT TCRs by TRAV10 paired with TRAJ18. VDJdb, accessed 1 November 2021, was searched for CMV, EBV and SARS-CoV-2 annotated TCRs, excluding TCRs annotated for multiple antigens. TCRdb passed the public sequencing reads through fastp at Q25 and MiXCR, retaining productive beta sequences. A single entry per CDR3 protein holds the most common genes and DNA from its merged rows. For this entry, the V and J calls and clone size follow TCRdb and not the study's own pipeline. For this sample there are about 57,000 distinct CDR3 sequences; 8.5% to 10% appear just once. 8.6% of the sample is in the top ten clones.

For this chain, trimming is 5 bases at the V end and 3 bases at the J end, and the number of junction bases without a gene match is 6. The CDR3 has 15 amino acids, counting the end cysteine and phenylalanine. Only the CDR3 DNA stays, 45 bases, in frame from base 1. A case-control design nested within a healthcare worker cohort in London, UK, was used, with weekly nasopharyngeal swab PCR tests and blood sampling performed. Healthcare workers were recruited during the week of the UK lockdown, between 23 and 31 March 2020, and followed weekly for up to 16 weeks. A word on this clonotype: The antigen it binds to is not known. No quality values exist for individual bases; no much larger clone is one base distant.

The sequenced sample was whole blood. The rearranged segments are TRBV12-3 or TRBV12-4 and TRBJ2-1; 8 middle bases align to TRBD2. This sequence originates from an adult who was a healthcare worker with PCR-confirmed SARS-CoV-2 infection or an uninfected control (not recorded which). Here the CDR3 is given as CASSTSGTSYNEQFF. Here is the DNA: TGTGCCAGCAGTACCTCCGGGACTAGCTACAATGAGCAGTTCTTC.